One sample yielded the 21 T cell receptor beta chains listed below, sequenced in a study of siplizumab effects on memory and regulatory T cells. Clones were read by immunoSEQ multiplex PCR, and TCRdb kept only the in-frame ones, dropping some. This sample has 100,000 to 110,000 clones, with around 92% found just once. Material for sequencing was CD4+ T cells sorted from blood. Receptors originate from a human donor in good health.

The chain couples TRBV30 to TRBJ2-1; the match to TRBD1 covers 9 bases. The V gene end was trimmed by 7 bases and the J gene end by 2 bases; junction bases not matched to a gene: 3. CDR1 is GTSNPN, CDR2 SVGIG, per germline (reference sequence). This CDR3 has 13 amino acids. For the CDR3, the DNA is TGTGCCTACAACAGGGGGCCCTACAATGAGCAGTTCTTC. This codes for CAYNRGPYNEQFF.

This chain joins TRBV11-2 and TRBJ2-3, with no clear D. V was shortened by 2 bases and J by 10 bases, with 19 bases between the two germline ends. Germline V gives CDR1 SGHAT, CDR2 FQNNGV. This CDR3 is 15 amino acids long. CDR3 nucleotide sequence: TGTGCCAGCAGCTTAATACCACGGGTCCCTGTGGCGCAGTATTTT. This gives the protein CASSLIPRVPVAQYF.

The chain combines TRBV2 with TRBJ2-1, with 9 bases lining up with TRBD2. This CDR3 has 15 residues. Germline lookup yields CDR1 SNHLY and CDR2 FYNNEI. The V segment lost 5 bases and the J segment 3 bases; nucleotides outside the gene matches: 5. The CDR3 sequence: CASSPSGGLYNEQFF. The CDR3 nucleotides are TGTGCCAGCAGTCCAAGCGGGGGGCTCTACAATGAGCAGTTCTTC.

The chain couples TRBV11-2 to TRBJ2-3; tentatively, D is TRBD2 (5 bases). Trimming took 5 bases from V and 0 from J, leaving 9 bases between them. CDR1 and CDR2 (germline): SGHAT, FQNNGV. This CDR3 spans 14 amino acids. This CDR3 is CASSPRTSTDTQYF. The CDR3 DNA follows: TGTGCCAGCAGCCCCCGGACTAGCACAGATACGCAGTATTTT.

The chain combines TRBV6-4 with TRBJ2-2; D ambiguous. The CDR3 has 14 amino acids. Germline V lookup: CDR1 MRHNA, CDR2 SNTAGT. Trimming removed 7 bases at V and 0 bases at J, with 9 bases between. CDR3 in amino acids: CASTAESNTGELFF. The DNA for the CDR3 is TGTGCCAGCACGGCGGAGTCGAACACCGGGGAGCTGTTTTTT.

This chain links TRBV11-2 with TRBJ2-4, with TRBD1 matching 7 bases. Germline-derived CDR1 and CDR2 are SGHAT and FQNNGV. The V and J ends lost 4 bases and 2 bases, in that order; junction bases with no gene match: 5. The CDR3 covers 15 residues. CDR3 nucleotide sequence: TGTGCCAGCAGCTCACAGGGACAGACCAAAAACATTCAGTACTTC. Translated: CASSSQGQTKNIQYF.

The chain is built from TRBV30 and TRBJ2-7; no clear D. The CDR3 loop spans 12 amino acids. The V end was cut by 0 bases, the J end by 7 bases, with 10 bases between. Germline assignment: CDR1 GTSNPN and CDR2 SVGIG (reference sequence). CDR3 DNA sequence: TGTGCCTGGAGTGTCCAAGGGTGGGAGCAGTACTTC. Encoded protein: CAWSVQGWEQYF.

The gene calls are TRBV4-3 and TRBJ2-5; D is possibly TRBD1 (5 bases). Germline-derived CDR1 and CDR2 are LGHNA and YSLEER. This CDR3 is built from 12 residues. V shed 1 base and J shed 13 bases, with 13 bases lying between them. CDR3 residues: CASSQVVGQGYF. In DNA form, the CDR3 reads TGCGCCAGCAGCCAAGTGGTGGGGCAGGGGTACTTC.

V is TRBV5-6 and J is TRBJ2-7; tentative D call: TRBD1 (6 bases). V was cut by 4 bases and J by 3 bases, with 11 bases left in between. Germline values: CDR1 SGHDT, CDR2 YYEEEE. This CDR3 contains 13 residues. This CDR3 reads CASSTRDNYEQYF. CDR3 in DNA: TGTGCCAGCAGCACCCGGGACAACTACGAGCAGTACTTC.

This clone was seen just once. CDR3 protein: CASRGWAANTGELFF. CDR3 bases: TGTGCCAGCAGGGGGTGGGCGGCGAACACCGGGGAGCTGTTTTTT. The V gene is TRBV7-2, the J gene TRBJ2-2; D call uncertain. Trimming took off 6 bases at V and 0 bases at J, with 11 bases between the two ends. CDR3 length: 15 amino acids. The germline V gene has CDR1 SGHTA and CDR2 FQGNSA.

The gene calls are TRBV6-1 and TRBJ2-7; no clear D gene. V shed 3 bases and J shed 1 base, with 7 bases lying between them. CDR3 length equals 13 residues. Germline V lookup: CDR1 MNHNS, CDR2 SASEGT. For the CDR3, the DNA is TGTGCCAGCAGTGATCCACCTTCCTACGAGCAGTACTTC. This sequence encodes CASSDPPSYEQYF.

This chain connects TRBV7-9 to TRBJ1-1; 7 bases align to TRBD1. Germline V lookup: CDR1 SEHNR, CDR2 FQNEAQ (reference sequence). The V segment lost 8 bases and the J segment 1 base; nucleotides outside the gene matches: 4. CDR3 length: 13 residues. CDR3 amino acids: CASGRQGNTEAFF. Written as DNA, the CDR3 is TGTGCCAGCGGTAGACAGGGGAACACTGAAGCTTTCTTT. Drawing the rest from reference TRBV7-9 and TRBJ1-1, the complete variable domain is DTGVSQNPRHKITKRGQNVTFRCDPISEHNRLYWYRQTLGQGPEFLTYFQNEAQLEKSRLLSDRFSAERPKGSFSTLEIQRTEQGDSAMYLCASGRQGNTEAFFGQGTRLTVV.

This clone has more than one count but fewer than ten. The chain has TRBV11-2 and TRBJ1-6; D uncertain. Germline V gives CDR1 SGHAT, CDR2 FQNNGV. The CDR3 consists of 15 residues. V shed 5 bases and J shed 5 bases, with 13 bases lying between them. CDR3 sequence: CASSPPAGNNSPLHF. The CDR3 DNA is TGTGCCAGCAGCCCACCTGCCGGAAATAATTCACCCCTCCACTTT.

This sequence joins TRBV30 and TRBJ2-1; 8 positions agree with TRBD2. This CDR3 contains 14 residues. Germline trimming cut 5 bases from V and 3 bases from J; bases unmatched to any gene: 6. CDR1 and CDR2 (germline): GTSNPN, SVGIG (reference sequence). The chain's CDR3 is CAWGRGGIYNEQFF. The DNA of the CDR3 is TGTGCCTGGGGCCGGGGGGGCATCTACAATGAGCAGTTCTTC. Using reference TRBV30 and TRBJ2-1 for the parts outside the CDR3, the full variable domain is SQTIHQWPATLVQPVGSPLSLECTVEGTSNPNLYWYRQAAGRGLQLLFYSVGIGQISSEVPQNLSASRPQDRQFILSSKKLLLSDSGFYLCAWGRGGIYNEQFFGPGTRLTVL.

This clone was seen only once. V is TRBV4-3 and J is TRBJ2-5; 11 nucleotides line up with TRBD2. The V gene end was trimmed by 3 bases and the J gene end by 5 bases; junction bases not matched to a gene: 11. The germline V gene encodes CDR1 LGHNA and CDR2 YSLEER. The CDR3 extends over 17 amino acids. CDR3 sequence: CASSHTYSGGAGETQYF. The CDR3 DNA reads TGCGCCAGCAGCCACACCTATAGCGGGGGGGCCGGGGAGACCCAGTACTTC.

The gene calls are TRBV6-5 and TRBJ1-1; D unclear. V lost 2 bases to trimming and J lost 1 base, with 8 bases between them. Per germline, CDR1 MNHEY and CDR2 SVGAGI. The CDR3 is made up of 14 amino acids. CDR3 loop: CASSYAAWNTEAFF. CDR3 nucleotides: TGTGCCAGCAGTTACGCCGCCTGGAACACTGAAGCTTTCTTT.

The chain carries TRBV28 and TRBJ1-3; D unclear. The CDR3 sequence is 16 residues long. Germline V gene data show CDR1 as MDHEN and CDR2 as SYDVKM. Trimming removed 4 bases from V and 4 bases from J, with 17 bases in between. The chain's CDR3 is CASSSFLGRWGNTIYF. The CDR3 nucleotides are TGTGCCAGCAGTTCCTTCCTAGGGAGGTGGGGAAACACCATATATTTT.

V usage is TRBV4-1 and J usage is TRBJ2-7, with D uncertain. In germline, CDR1 is MGHRA, CDR2 YSYEKL. Trimming cost V 1 base and J 2 bases, with 12 bases left between them. The CDR3 is made up of 15 amino acids. CDR3 bases: TGCGCCAGCAGCCAAGTACGTAACGGAGCCTACGAGCAGTACTTC. Amino acid sequence: CASSQVRNGAYEQYF.

This clone was picked up one time. This chain uses TRBV6-5 with TRBJ1-2; a weak D match, TRBD1 (6 bases). Trimming removed 6 bases from V and 3 bases from J, with 17 bases in between. The germline V gene encodes CDR1 MNHEY and CDR2 SVGAGI. This CDR3 spans 15 amino acids. This chain's CDR3 is CASSSIGQLHYGYTF. The CDR3 DNA is TGTGCCAGCAGCTCAATCGGACAGCTCCACTATGGCTACACCTTC.

This rearrangement joins TRBV7-3 to TRBJ2-2; D is undetermined. The CDR3 is 14 residues long. The germline V gene encodes CDR1 SGHTA and CDR2 FQGTGA. The germline V and J ends were trimmed by 4 bases and 2 bases, with 8 bases remaining between them. The CDR3 reads CASSSHTNTGELFF. In DNA form, the CDR3 reads TGTGCCAGCAGCTCCCACACAAACACCGGGGAGCTGTTTTTT.

The chain carries TRBV4-1 and TRBJ1-3, with D perhaps TRBD1 (5 bases). Germline CDR1 reads MGHRA; CDR2 reads YSYEKL. The CDR3 has 17 residues. Deletions cut 1 base from V and 2 bases from J, with 15 bases between. The CDR3 protein is CASSQGRARGTGNTIYF. The CDR3 DNA reads as TGCGCCAGCAGCCAAGGTCGAGCCCGGGGCACTGGAAACACCATATATTTT.